The clone carrying this TCR beta chain occurred many times. Amplifying from RNA transcripts, the study obtained TCR beta CDR3 regions. RT-PCR in the first round used HTBI primers; a second-round multiplex PCR followed. TCRdb analysed the multiplex PCR reads with MiXCR anew, one entry per CDR3 protein. The repertoire has roughly 380,000 distinct CDR3 sequences, 15% of them found once; the top ten carry around 6.6%. This specimen comes from a study of Graves' ophthalmopathy and Graves' hyperthyroidism. Study-wide background: Peripheral blood was obtained at first diagnosis, ahead of any treatment.

The sequencing sample was made of peripheral blood. This clonotype originated in a young woman with stable Graves' hyperthyroidism.

This chain's CDR3 is CASSVESWNTGELFF. The CDR3 DNA reads TGTGCCAGCAGCGTAGAGAGTTGGAACACCGGGGAGCTGTTTTTT. This chain uses TRBV9 with TRBJ2-2; D is unresolved. Germline V lookup: CDR1 SGDLS, CDR2 YYNGEE. With 0 bases removed from V and 1 base from J, the gap between germline ends came to 7 bases. This CDR3 contains 15 residues.